This passage covers 21 T cell receptor beta chains from one sample sequenced in a study of cytomegalovirus exposure and HLA in healthy donors. PCR involved 60 Vbeta and 13 Jbeta primers. Using immunoSEQ multiplex PCR, the repertoire was profiled, and TCRdb retains in-frame clones only, with some absent. The sample shows approximately 160,000 clones, approximately 78% of them seen only once. Material for sequencing was PBMCs. Every receptor here comes from a woman between 18 and 30 years old in good health and CMV-seronegative.

The chain joins TRBV6-1 to TRBJ2-7; TRBD1 matches 8 bases. Germline CDR1 and CDR2: MNHNS and SASEGT. The CDR3 consists of 15 residues. V dropped 3 bases and J dropped 4; count of bases not matched to a gene: 8. CDR3 bases: TGTGCCAGCAGTGACTCAGGGGGCGCTAGTTACGAGCAGTACTTC. Protein: CASSDSGGASYEQYF.

This chain connects TRBV27 to TRBJ2-5; TRBD1 agrees at 7 bases. Near its end, the DNA agrees better with TRBJ2-7, so the J call may be wrong. This CDR3 has 14 amino acids. Germline-derived CDR1 and CDR2 are MNHEY and SMNVEV (reference sequence). The CDR3 reads CASSSQGQAYEQYF. The DNA of the CDR3 is TGTGCCAGCAGTTCCCAAGGACAGGCCTACGAGCAGTACTTC.

J is TRBJ1-1 and V is TRBV6-5; D might be TRBD1 (6 bases). V shed 4 bases and J shed 0 bases, with 9 bases lying between them. The CDR3 extends over 14 amino acids. CDR1 is MNHEY and CDR2 is SVGAGI in the germline V gene. The CDR3 region is CASSLQGLNTEAFF. CDR3 DNA sequence: TGTGCCAGCAGTTTACAGGGTTTGAACACTGAAGCTTTCTTT.

This sequence joins TRBV7-9 and TRBJ2-7; 8 nucleotides align to TRBD1. CDR1 SEHNR and CDR2 FQNEAQ come from the germline V gene (reference sequence). The CDR3 sequence is 14 residues long. V gave up 6 bases and J gave up 6 bases; unmatched junction bases: 10. This CDR3 is CASRSGTGSGEQYF. The CDR3 DNA is TGTGCCAGCAGGTCAGGGACAGGTAGCGGCGAGCAGTACTTC.

The rearrangement uses TRBV6-1 and TRBJ2-1, with no clear D. The CDR3 is 13 residues long. Germline V lookup: CDR1 MNHNS, CDR2 SASEGT. V was clipped by 0 bases and J by 11 bases, with 11 bases between them. The CDR3 coding sequence is TGTGCCAGCAGTGAAGCCGTCGCGGTCCAGCAGTTCTTC. Translating it yields CASSEAVAVQQFF.

The chain links TRBV7-2 to TRBJ2-5; no definite D call. The CDR3 spans 14 residues. Germline V gene sequence: CDR1 SGHTA, CDR2 FQGNSA. V lost 1 base to trimming and J lost 4 bases, with 10 bases between them. The CDR3 DNA reads as TGTGCCAGCAGCTTAGGGAGATCACGAGAGACCCAGTACTTC. It is translated as CASSLGRSRETQYF.

The chain couples TRBV6-1 to TRBJ2-5; tentatively, D is TRBD1 (5 bases). Germline loops: CDR1 MNHNS, CDR2 SASEGT. V was clipped by 5 bases and J by 3 bases, with 10 bases between them. The length of the CDR3 is 13 residues. The CDR3: CASSLGREETQYF. CDR3 DNA sequence: TGTGCCAGCAGTTTAGGCAGGGAAGAGACCCAGTACTTC.

The rearrangement joins TRBV4-2 to TRBJ2-3; tentatively, D is TRBD2 (5 bases). CDR3 size: 17 residues. V was cut by 0 bases and J by 4 bases, with 17 bases left in between. CDR1 is LGHNA and CDR2 is YNFKEQ in the germline V gene. The CDR3 region is CASSQENPGMMADTQYF. CDR3 DNA: TGTGCCAGCAGCCAAGAAAATCCGGGGATGATGGCAGATACGCAGTATTTT.

The chain links TRBV4-2 to TRBJ2-1; 9 bases fit TRBD2. V shed 3 bases and J 5 bases; nucleotides not matched to a gene: 5. The CDR3 has 15 residues. Germline CDR1 is LGHNA and CDR2 is YNFKEQ. The CDR3, as DNA: TGTGCCAGCAGCCATGGCCTAGCGGGGCACAATGAGCAGTTCTTC. As protein: CASSHGLAGHNEQFF.

This sequence joins TRBV2 and TRBJ2-3; 7 nucleotides line up with TRBD1. The CDR3 covers 16 residues. Germline lookup yields CDR1 SNHLY and CDR2 FYNNEI. The junction had 5 bases not matched to a gene; V was cut back by 1 base and J by 1 base. CDR3 sequence: CASSEGRGRGTDTQYF. CDR3 coding DNA: TGTGCCAGCAGTGAAGGCAGGGGGAGAGGCACAGATACGCAGTATTTT.

V usage is TRBV28 and J usage is TRBJ1-5, with D possibly matching TRBD1 (5 bases). Germline V lookup: CDR1 MDHEN, CDR2 SYDVKM. The ends were cut back, 3 bases at V and 0 bases at J, with 9 bases in the middle. The CDR3 consists of 15 residues. CDR3 in DNA: TGTGCCAGCAGTTTGAGGCAGGGTAGCAATCAGCCCCAGCATTTT. It specifies CASSLRQGSNQPQHF.

This rearrangement joins TRBV19 to TRBJ2-1, with 11 nucleotides matching TRBD2. The CDR3 has 17 amino acids. J gave up 10 bases and V 0 bases, and 11 bases lay outside the gene matches. Germline CDR1 reads LNHDA; CDR2 reads SQIVND (reference sequence). In DNA form, the CDR3 reads TGTGCCAGTAGTATAGATCTAGAGACTAGCGGGACGGAGGAGCAGTTCTTC. Its protein product is CASSIDLETSGTEEQFF.

This clone occurred a few times. The chain uses TRBV4-3 and TRBJ1-4, with D possibly TRBD1 on 6 matching bases. The CDR3 is 17 residues long. Trimming took off 0 bases at V and 5 bases at J, with 16 bases between the two ends. Per the germline V gene, CDR1 is LGHNA and CDR2 is YSLEER. The CDR3 is CASSQDFGGGENEKLFF. CDR3 bases: TGCGCCAGCAGCCAAGATTTTGGGGGCGGAGAGAATGAAAAACTGTTTTTT.

The gene calls are TRBV19 and TRBJ1-4; TRBD1 matches at 9 bases. The J segment lost 5 bases and the V segment lost 6 bases, leaving 7 bases of the junction unmatched. The germline V gene encodes CDR1 LNHDA and CDR2 SQIVND (reference sequence). The CDR3 length is 15 residues. CDR3 sequence: CASSRRDRENEKLFF. The CDR3 nucleotides read TGTGCCAGTAGCCGTCGGGACAGGGAAAATGAAAAACTGTTTTTT.

V usage is TRBV19 and J usage is TRBJ2-6, with D possibly TRBD2 on 5 matching bases. Germline CDR1 LNHDA, CDR2 SQIVND (reference sequence). The V gene lost 8 bases and the J gene lost 0 bases, with 14 bases spanning the gap. The CDR3 loop spans 16 amino acids. CDR3 nucleotide sequence: TGTGCCAGTGGCGGGCGTCAGAGCTCTGGGGCCAACGTCCTGACTTTC. Residues: CASGGRQSSGANVLTF.

CDR3 nucleotides: TGTGCCAGCAGCTTGGGACAGGTTTTCGGCACCATATATTTT. Protein: CASSLGQVFGTIYF. The gene calls are TRBV7-9 and TRBJ1-3, with TRBD1 identical over 8 bases. The germline CDR1 and CDR2 sequences are SEHNR and FQNEAQ (reference sequence). The CDR3 is 14 residues long. With 3 bases clipped from V and 9 bases from J, the junction kept 7 bases outside the gene matches. Full variable domain (rest looked up from reference TRBV7-9 and TRBJ1-3): DTGVSQNPRHKITKRGQNVTFRCDPISEHNRLYWYRQTLGQGPEFLTYFQNEAQLEKSRLLSDRFSAERPKGSFSTLEIQRTEQGDSAMYLCASSLGQVFGTIYFGEGSWLTVV.

CDR3: CASSFFRGPSSYEQYF. In DNA form, the CDR3 reads TGTGCCAGCAGCTTCTTCAGGGGGCCTAGCTCCTACGAGCAGTACTTC. The chain uses TRBV11-2 and TRBJ2-7; 8 bases are a match to TRBD1. The V gene end was trimmed by 3 bases and the J gene end by 0 bases; junction bases not matched to a gene: 7. Germline assignment: CDR1 SGHAT and CDR2 FQNNGV. This CDR3 region has 16 residues. Full variable domain (outside the CDR3, taken from reference TRBV11-2 and TRBJ2-7): EAGVAQSPRYKIIEKRQSVAFWCNPISGHATLYWYQQILGQGPKLLIQFQNNGVVDDSQLPKDRFSAERLKGVDSTLKIQPAKLEDSAVYLCASSFFRGPSSYEQYFGPGTRLTVT.

The CDR3 protein is CASSLGAGYQETQYF. CDR3 DNA: TGTGCCAGCTCCCTCGGAGCGGGTTATCAAGAGACCCAGTACTTC. V gene TRBV7-3 combines with J gene TRBJ2-5; TRBD2 is a possible D gene (6 bases). This CDR3 is built from 15 residues. Germline V gene lookup returns CDR1 SGHTA and CDR2 FQGTGA. Trimming shortened V by 8 bases and J by 2 bases, and 18 bases separated the two germline ends.

This chain connects TRBV7-9 to TRBJ1-5, with 7 nucleotides matching TRBD1. The CDR3 loop spans 13 amino acids. Germline values: CDR1 SEHNR, CDR2 FQNEAQ (reference sequence). Trimming cost V 5 bases and J 7 bases; bases outside gene matches: 5. The CDR3 region has the DNA TGTGCCAGCAGCCTACAGGGGAACCAGCCCCAGCATTTT. The encoded protein is CASSLQGNQPQHF.

The chain couples TRBV19 to TRBJ2-7; D is unresolved. V was shortened by 3 bases and J by 7 bases, with 19 bases between the two germline ends. This CDR3 is 15 amino acids long. Germline CDR1 LNHDA, CDR2 SQIVND (reference sequence). The CDR3 sequence is CASSIGGATFEEQYF. Here the CDR3 DNA reads TGTGCCAGTAGTATCGGCGGAGCCACTTTTGAGGAGCAGTACTTC. Together with reference TRBV19 and TRBJ2-7, the CDR3 gives the full variable domain: DGGITQSPKYLFRKEGQNVTLSCEQNLNHDAMYWYRQDPGQGLRLIYYSQIVNDFQKGDIAEGYSVSREKKESFPLTVTSAQKNPTAFYLCASSIGGATFEEQYFGPGTRLTVT.

The chain is built from TRBV10-2 and TRBJ1-5; TRBD1 matches at 7 bases. The V gene's germline CDR1 is WSHSY and CDR2 SAAADI. With 6 bases clipped from V and 1 base from J, the junction kept 3 bases outside the gene matches. This CDR3 contains 14 residues. This CDR3 reads CASRTGASNQPQHF. Here the CDR3 DNA reads TGCGCCAGCAGAACAGGGGCCAGCAATCAGCCCCAGCATTTT.